This T cell receptor (beta chain) was captured in a study of CD8+ T cells in alopecia areata. About the research overall: Patients remained on tofacitinib for 6 to 18 months and then went 6 months without it.

Isolated RNA was reverse transcribed into cDNA used as the sequencing template. Sequencing used immunoSEQ multiplex PCR; TCRdb keeps in-frame clones, though not all of them. The sample consists of 160,000 or so clones, 58% of them appearing once. Documented treatment: oral pan-JAK inhibitor, 5-10 mg twice daily. The clonotype comes from a human donor with alopecia areata. Sample: CD4+ T cells sorted from blood, taken at approximately week 55, from a patient treated with tofacitinib.

This CDR3 is CSVEGRLAQETQYF. The CDR3 nucleotides read TGCAGCGTTGAAGGTCGGCTAGCCCAAGAGACCCAGTACTTC. The chain links TRBV29-1 to TRBJ2-5; a possible D gene is TRBD2 (5 bases). V lost 1 base and J lost 1, with 10 bases in between. Germline V gene sequence: CDR1 SQVTM, CDR2 ANQGSEA. The CDR3 covers 14 residues.